This T cell receptor beta chain comes out of a study of cytomegalovirus exposure and HLA in healthy donors. Looked up from germline, CDR1 is MNHEY and CDR2 is SVGAGI. Trimming took 2 bases from V and 7 from J; bases not matched to a gene: 4. The CDR3 covers 13 residues. General study results and limits: Presence/absence analyses assumed roughly uniform sequencing depth across donors, which may not hold. More clonal expansion characterized HLA-associated TCR beta chains than equally common others in a later analysis.

This clone was seen only a few times. Its cognate antigen is unknown. 13 Jbeta primers and 60 Vbeta primers were used for the PCR. Produced via immunoSEQ multiplex PCR; TCRdb's table is partial and in-frame only. The table lists around 110,000 clones, under 90% of them singletons, with roughly 3.9% in the top ten. The source of this sequence is a woman younger than 45 in good health and CMV-seronegative. The sample consisted of PBMCs. The gene calls are TRBV6-5 and TRBJ1-1; 7 bases map to TRBD1. The CDR3 loop reads CASSYTGEGEAFF. The CDR3 bases are TGTGCCAGCAGTTACACAGGGGAAGGTGAAGCTTTCTTT.